Listed below are T cell receptor beta chains from one sample, sequenced in a study of CD8 T cells in ankylosing spondylitis. TCRdb re-called the 5' RACE reads with MiXCR, one entry per CDR3 protein. The table shows some 220,000 distinct CDR3 sequences, with more than 9% occurring only once. Sequenced sample: blood, either unsorted or a sorted T cell fraction (not recorded which). These receptors originate from a male donor with ankylosing spondylitis or in good health (not recorded which). The CDR3 runs from the conserved cysteine through the conserved F or W. The order of the fields is J gene, V gene, D gene, clone size, CDR3 DNA, CDR3 protein. The D gene is left open where the match is weak. Some rows have no size entry. The others give once, few or many, or a class for an expanded clone.

j_call: TRBJ2-7
v_call: TRBV21-1
d_call: .
clone_size: many
cdr3_nt: TGTGCCAGCAGCCAAGGGAGAAGACAGGGGACAACATTTACCTACGAGCAGTACTTC
cdr3_aa: CASSQGRRQGTTFTYEQYF

j_call: TRBJ2-2
v_call: TRBV11-3
d_call: .
clone_size: .
cdr3_nt: TGTGCCAGCAGCCCCCTTTTGGGTCTGAACACCGGGGAGCTGTTTTTT
cdr3_aa: CASSPLLGLNTGELFF

j_call: TRBJ2-1
v_call: TRBV5-1
d_call: .
clone_size: many
cdr3_nt: TGCGCCAGCAGCCTTCCCCAATTTGAGAATGAGCAGTTCTTC
cdr3_aa: CASSLPQFENEQFF

j_call: TRBJ1-2
v_call: TRBV13
d_call: .
clone_size: many
cdr3_nt: TGTGCCAGCAGCTTAGGGGGTGTGAACTACACCTTC
cdr3_aa: CASSLGGVNYTF

j_call: TRBJ2-7
v_call: TRBV11-2
d_call: .
clone_size: few
cdr3_nt: TGTGCCAGCAGCTTAGGGGCGACAGGCCCTTACGAGCAGTACTTC
cdr3_aa: CASSLGATGPYEQYF

j_call: TRBJ2-1
v_call: TRBV5-1
d_call: .
clone_size: many
cdr3_nt: TGCGCCAGCACCTTTTGGGGCGTCCCCTCCTACAATGAGCAGTTCTTC
cdr3_aa: CASTFWGVPSYNEQFF

j_call: TRBJ2-3
v_call: TRBV4-1
d_call: TRBD2
clone_size: many
cdr3_nt: TGCGCCAGCAGCCCATTTATGGGAGGGCCCAACACAGATACGCAGTATTTT
cdr3_aa: CASSPFMGGPNTDTQYF

j_call: TRBJ1-6
v_call: TRBV12-3/TRBV12-4
d_call: .
clone_size: many
cdr3_nt: TGTGCCAGCAGTTTTCTATCGGCAGGGCTGTTTTCACCCCTCCACTTT
cdr3_aa: CASSFLSAGLFSPLHF

j_call: TRBJ2-1
v_call: TRBV12-3/TRBV12-4
d_call: TRBD1
clone_size: many
cdr3_nt: TGTGCCAGCAGTTTAAGAGGGGGCGAGATAGATGAGCAGTTCTTC
cdr3_aa: CASSLRGGEIDEQFF

j_call: TRBJ1-6
v_call: TRBV12-3/TRBV12-4
d_call: .
clone_size: .
cdr3_nt: TGTGCCAGCAGCCGGGGGGCCGGTAGGGCGGATTCACCCCTCCACTTT
cdr3_aa: CASSRGAGRADSPLHF

j_call: TRBJ1-1
v_call: TRBV12-3/TRBV12-4
d_call: TRBD1
clone_size: few
cdr3_nt: TGTGCCAGCAGTTTCGGGGGGGCAGGGGGCGAGGGCACTGAAGCTTTCTTT
cdr3_aa: CASSFGGAGGEGTEAFF

j_call: TRBJ1-1
v_call: TRBV29-1
d_call: TRBD1
clone_size: many
cdr3_nt: TGCAGCGTTGAAGATTTGGACAGGGGACGGAACACTGAAGCTTTCTTT
cdr3_aa: CSVEDLDRGRNTEAFF

j_call: TRBJ2-2
v_call: TRBV19
d_call: .
clone_size: many
cdr3_nt: TGTGCCAGTAGTACTACTAGCAGCCGCACCGGGGAGCTGTTTTTT
cdr3_aa: CASSTTSSRTGELFF

j_call: TRBJ2-7
v_call: TRBV20-1
d_call: .
clone_size: many
cdr3_nt: TGCAGTGCTCCGGTCCCAGGCGTCTCCTACGAGCAGTACTTC
cdr3_aa: CSAPVPGVSYEQYF

j_call: TRBJ2-3
v_call: TRBV7-8
d_call: TRBD2
clone_size: .
cdr3_nt: TGTGCCAGCAGCTTGGAGGTAGCGGGAGAGGCAGATACGCAGTATTTT
cdr3_aa: CASSLEVAGEADTQYF

j_call: TRBJ2-5
v_call: TRBV7-7
d_call: .
clone_size: many
cdr3_nt: TGTGCCAGCTCTAATGGGGGGTTTGAGACCCAGTACTTC
cdr3_aa: CASSNGGFETQYF

j_call: TRBJ1-3
v_call: TRBV7-8
d_call: TRBD1
clone_size: once
cdr3_nt: TGTGCCAGCAGCGGCGGGACAGTTCGCCTCTCTGGAAACACCATATATTTT
cdr3_aa: CASSGGTVRLSGNTIYF

j_call: TRBJ2-7
v_call: TRBV7-9
d_call: .
clone_size: .
cdr3_nt: TGTGCCAGCAGCTTAGAGGATTATGCTAGCGAAAACGAGCAGTACTTC
cdr3_aa: CASSLEDYASENEQYF

j_call: TRBJ1-4
v_call: TRBV21-1
d_call: .
clone_size: many
cdr3_nt: TGTGCCAGCAGCTCCGAGGAGCGTGCAACTAATGAAAAACTGTTTTTT
cdr3_aa: CASSSEERATNEKLFF

j_call: TRBJ1-4
v_call: TRBV18
d_call: .
clone_size: few
cdr3_nt: TGTGCCAGCTCACCCGGGGGGAGTGATGAAAAACTGTTTTTT
cdr3_aa: CASSPGGSDEKLFF

j_call: TRBJ2-7
v_call: TRBV30
d_call: TRBD2
clone_size: few
cdr3_nt: TGTGCCTGGAGGGGGACTAGGGGTTACGAGCAGTACTTC
cdr3_aa: CAWRGTRGYEQYF

j_call: TRBJ1-6
v_call: TRBV5-1
d_call: .
clone_size: many
cdr3_nt: TGCGCCAGCAGCTTGGGAGGAAATAAGGATTCACCCCTCCACTTT
cdr3_aa: CASSLGGNKDSPLHF

j_call: TRBJ2-7
v_call: TRBV6-6
d_call: .
clone_size: few
cdr3_nt: TGTGCCAGCAGTCCAGGGGGGAACGAGCAGTACTTC
cdr3_aa: CASSPGGNEQYF

j_call: TRBJ2-3
v_call: TRBV25-1
d_call: TRBD2
clone_size: .
cdr3_nt: TGTGCCAGCAGTGAATATGGGACTAGCGGAGGAGATACGCAGTATTTT
cdr3_aa: CASSEYGTSGGDTQYF

j_call: TRBJ2-7
v_call: TRBV4-2
d_call: TRBD2
clone_size: .
cdr3_nt: TGTGCCAGCAGCCAAACTAGCGGACCCTCCTACGAGCAGTACTTC
cdr3_aa: CASSQTSGPSYEQYF

j_call: TRBJ1-5
v_call: TRBV6-5
d_call: .
clone_size: .
cdr3_nt: TGTGCCAGCAGTTACGTAGGGATGGATCAGCCCCAGCATTTT
cdr3_aa: CASSYVGMDQPQHF

j_call: TRBJ2-1
v_call: TRBV24-1
d_call: .
clone_size: many
cdr3_nt: TGTGCCACCAGTGACCCGGGCCGTGGGAATGAGCAGTTCTTC
cdr3_aa: CATSDPGRGNEQFF

j_call: TRBJ1-2
v_call: TRBV7-9
d_call: .
clone_size: few
cdr3_nt: TGTGCCAGCAGCAATAAGGAGGATGGCTACACCTTC
cdr3_aa: CASSNKEDGYTF

j_call: TRBJ2-7
v_call: TRBV5-1
d_call: .
clone_size: few
cdr3_nt: TGCGCCAGCAGCTTGGCTTCCGGGCCTTACCACGAGCAGTACTTC
cdr3_aa: CASSLASGPYHEQYF

j_call: TRBJ2-7
v_call: TRBV19
d_call: TRBD2
clone_size: .
cdr3_nt: TGTGCCAGTAGCAGGACTAGCGGGAGGTCCGAGCAGTACTTC
cdr3_aa: CASSRTSGRSEQYF

j_call: TRBJ2-2
v_call: TRBV27
d_call: .
clone_size: many
cdr3_nt: TGTGCCAGCAGTTTATCGGAGGGTAGCATACCTTACACCGGGGAGCTGTTTTTT
cdr3_aa: CASSLSEGSIPYTGELFF

j_call: TRBJ1-1
v_call: TRBV10-3
d_call: TRBD1
clone_size: .
cdr3_nt: TGTGCCATCAGTGAGCCTACAGGGGGAGGCACTGAAGCTTTCTTT
cdr3_aa: CAISEPTGGGTEAFF

j_call: TRBJ1-2
v_call: TRBV21-1
d_call: .
clone_size: .
cdr3_nt: TGTGCCACCTACGGACAGTTCCTTGGTGGCTACACCTTC
cdr3_aa: CATYGQFLGGYTF

j_call: TRBJ1-2
v_call: TRBV20-1
d_call: .
clone_size: many
cdr3_nt: TGCAGTGCTAGCATGCAGGGGATTTCCTATGGCTACACCTTC
cdr3_aa: CSASMQGISYGYTF

j_call: TRBJ2-7
v_call: TRBV20-1
d_call: TRBD1
clone_size: many
cdr3_nt: TGCAGTGCCCCGGGACAGAGGACCTACGAGCAGTACTTC
cdr3_aa: CSAPGQRTYEQYF

j_call: TRBJ2-3
v_call: TRBV20-1
d_call: .
clone_size: .
cdr3_nt: TGCAGTGCTAGAGATCCAGCTAGCGGCACAGATACGCAGTATTTT
cdr3_aa: CSARDPASGTDTQYF

j_call: TRBJ2-1
v_call: TRBV6-5
d_call: .
clone_size: few
cdr3_nt: TGTGCCAGCAGTTACGGGGGGCTTTCCTACAATGAGCAGTTCTTC
cdr3_aa: CASSYGGLSYNEQFF

j_call: TRBJ1-1
v_call: TRBV12-3/TRBV12-4
d_call: TRBD1
clone_size: many
cdr3_nt: TGTGCCAGCAGTCCGTACAGGGGGACTGAAGCTTTCTTT
cdr3_aa: CASSPYRGTEAFF

j_call: TRBJ2-1
v_call: TRBV3-1
d_call: .
clone_size: few
cdr3_nt: TGTGCCAGCAGCCAAGATCGGAGGGATGAGCAGTTCTTC
cdr3_aa: CASSQDRRDEQFF

j_call: TRBJ2-1
v_call: TRBV5-1
d_call: .
clone_size: .
cdr3_nt: TGCGCCAGCAGCCCTGGAGCGGTAGCAAATGAGCAGTTCTTC
cdr3_aa: CASSPGAVANEQFF

j_call: TRBJ1-5
v_call: TRBV30
d_call: .
clone_size: many
cdr3_nt: TGTGCCTGGAGTCCGAGGAATAGCAATCAGCCCCAGCATTTT
cdr3_aa: CAWSPRNSNQPQHF

j_call: TRBJ1-5
v_call: TRBV29-1
d_call: .
clone_size: .
cdr3_nt: TGCAGCGTTGGAAGGGGAGGTCAGCCCCAGCATTTT
cdr3_aa: CSVGRGGQPQHF

j_call: TRBJ2-7
v_call: TRBV7-6
d_call: .
clone_size: .
cdr3_nt: TGTGCCAGCAGCTCCGCCGGGTTCGCCGAGCAGTACTTC
cdr3_aa: CASSSAGFAEQYF